This T cell receptor (beta chain) was recovered during a study of shared T cell receptors in the human thymus. V shed 4 bases, J shed 2 bases, and the junction held 16 bases outside the gene matches. From germline, CDR1 is LNHNV and CDR2 YYDKDF (reference sequence). The CDR3 covers 18 residues. Sequencing used immunoSEQ multiplex PCR; TCRdb keeps in-frame clones, though not all of them. The data hold 700,000 to 750,000 clones, with 80% to 90% observed a single time. The same data also went into a second study, on human thymus T cells.

Material: thymocytes. The clonotype was recovered from a girl under three years old with a congenital heart defect. The chain links TRBV15 to TRBJ1-2, with 7 bases identical to TRBD1. As DNA, the CDR3 is TGTGCCACCAGCATCCGACCCCGCAGGGGGGATCCAAACTATGGCTACACCTTC. This codes for CATSIRPRRGDPNYGYTF.